The present T cell receptor (beta chain) was sequenced within a study of T cells in Graves' hyperthyroidism and ophthalmopathy. PBMCs came from 7.5 to 10 ml fresh peripheral blood. The CDR3 length is 14 residues. Germline CDR1 MNHNS, CDR2 SASEGT. The V and J ends lost 6 bases and 4 bases, in that order; junction bases with no gene match: 7. RNA transcripts were the template for amplifying TCR beta CDR3 regions. A first-round RT-PCR of the TCR CDR3 used the HTBI primer set. Using its own MiXCR run on the multiplex PCR reads, TCRdb lists one record per CDR3 protein. The repertoire holds 650,000 to 750,000 distinct CDR3 sequences, with about 14% as singletons.

The clonotype was recovered from a woman in her late teens or twenties with Graves' hyperthyroidism. The source material was blood. The chain uses TRBV6-1 and TRBJ1-1; 8 bases are shared with TRBD1. CDR3 DNA sequence: TGTGCCAGCAGGGTACAGGGGGAGGGCACTGAAGCTTTCTTT. Encoded protein: CASRVQGEGTEAFF.